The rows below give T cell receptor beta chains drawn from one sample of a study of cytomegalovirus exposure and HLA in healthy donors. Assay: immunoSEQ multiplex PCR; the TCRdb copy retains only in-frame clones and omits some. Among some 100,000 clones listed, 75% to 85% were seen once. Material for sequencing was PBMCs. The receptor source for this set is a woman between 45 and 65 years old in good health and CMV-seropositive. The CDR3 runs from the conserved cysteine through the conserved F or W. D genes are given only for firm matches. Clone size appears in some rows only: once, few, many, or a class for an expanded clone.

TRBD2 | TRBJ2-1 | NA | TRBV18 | CASSPGLADSYNEQFF | TGTGCCAGCTCACCAGGACTAGCGGATTCCTACAATGAGCAGTTCTTC
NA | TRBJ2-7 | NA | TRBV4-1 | CASSQAGPPYEQYF | TGCGCCAGCAGCCAAGCGGGTCCACCCTACGAGCAGTACTTC
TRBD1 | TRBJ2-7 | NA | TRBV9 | CASSARTGMGTVPYEQYF | TGTGCCAGCAGCGCGAGGACCGGGATGGGGACAGTGCCCTACGAGCAGTACTTC
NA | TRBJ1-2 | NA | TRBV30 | CAWRSERSGGYTF | TGTGCCTGGAGGTCGGAGAGGTCGGGAGGCTACACCTTC
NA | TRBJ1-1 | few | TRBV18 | CASSPNRAEAFF | TGTGCCAGCTCACCAAACAGGGCGGAAGCTTTCTTT
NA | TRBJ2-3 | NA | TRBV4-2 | CASSQDQAGRGSTDTQYF | TGTGCCAGCAGCCAAGATCAGGCGGGCAGGGGCAGCACAGATACGCAGTATTTT
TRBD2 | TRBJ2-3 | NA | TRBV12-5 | CASGAWTSGSKADTQYF | TGTGCTAGTGGTGCCTGGACTAGCGGGAGTAAAGCAGATACGCAGTATTTT
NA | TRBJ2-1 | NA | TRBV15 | CATIGGNAYNEQFF | TGTGCCACCATCGGCGGGAACGCGTACAATGAGCAGTTCTTC
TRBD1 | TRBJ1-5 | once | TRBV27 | CASSGDRGIRDQPQHF | TGTGCCAGCAGCGGGGACAGGGGAATCAGGGATCAGCCCCAGCATTTT
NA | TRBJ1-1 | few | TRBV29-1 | CSVGHRNTEAFF | TGCAGCGTGGGGCACAGGAACACTGAAGCTTTCTTT
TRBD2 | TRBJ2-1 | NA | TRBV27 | CASSFKRGGFNEQFF | TGTGCCAGCAGTTTCAAGCGGGGGGGGTTCAATGAGCAGTTCTTC
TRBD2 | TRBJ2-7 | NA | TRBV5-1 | CASSLELAGGLPEQYF | TGCGCCAGCAGCCTCGAACTAGCGGGAGGGCTCCCCGAGCAGTACTTC
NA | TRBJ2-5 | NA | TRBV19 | CASSPATWAGKTQYF | TGTGCCAGTAGCCCCGCCACATGGGCGGGAAAGACCCAGTACTTC
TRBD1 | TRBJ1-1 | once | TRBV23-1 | CASIMTGRNLGAFF | TGCGCCAGCATTATGACAGGGAGGAACCTAGGAGCTTTCTTT
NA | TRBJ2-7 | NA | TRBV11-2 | CASSSYRTYEQYF | TGTGCCAGCAGCTCCTACAGAACCTACGAGCAGTACTTC
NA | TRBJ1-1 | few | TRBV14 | CASSQRGFGWEAFF | TGTGCCAGCAGCCAAAGGGGGTTCGGGTGGGAAGCTTTCTTT
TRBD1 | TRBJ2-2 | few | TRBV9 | CASSGSTGGGELFF | TGTGCCAGCAGCGGATCAACAGGGGGCGGGGAGCTGTTTTTT
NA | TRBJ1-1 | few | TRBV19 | CASSHGRMNTEAFF | TGTGCCAGTAGTCACGGGAGGATGAACACTGAAGCTTTCTTT
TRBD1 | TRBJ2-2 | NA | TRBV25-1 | CASSEFSGTGGYTGELFF | TGTGCCAGCAGTGAATTCTCAGGGACAGGGGGGTACACCGGGGAGCTGTTTTTT
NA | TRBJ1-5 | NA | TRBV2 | CASALGLGNQPQHF | TGTGCCAGCGCCCTTGGGCTGGGCAATCAGCCCCAGCATTTT
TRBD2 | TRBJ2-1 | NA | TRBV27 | CASTGGGPYNEQFF | TGTGCCAGCACGGGAGGAGGGCCTTACAATGAGCAGTTCTTC
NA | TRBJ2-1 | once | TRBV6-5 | CASSYSYGNEQFF | TGTGCCAGCAGTTACTCGTACGGCAATGAGCAGTTCTTC
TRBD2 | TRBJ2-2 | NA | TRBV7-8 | CASIPRGRSNTGELFF | TGTGCCAGCATCCCTCGCGGGAGGTCCAACACCGGGGAGCTGTTTTTT
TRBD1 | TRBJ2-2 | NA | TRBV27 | CASAPRSRQGNTGELFF | TGTGCCAGTGCACCTCGGTCAAGACAGGGGAACACCGGGGAGCTGTTTTTT
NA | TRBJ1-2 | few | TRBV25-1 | CASSDRRRDKNYGYTF | TGTGCCAGCAGTGATCGCCGTAGGGACAAAAACTATGGCTACACCTTC
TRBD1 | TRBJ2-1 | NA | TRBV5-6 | CASSLGQGSLREQFF | TGTGCCAGCAGCTTGGGACAGGGTTCCCTGAGGGAGCAGTTCTTC
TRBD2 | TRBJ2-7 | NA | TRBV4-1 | CASSRQRETSYEQYF | TGCGCCAGCAGCCGCCAGCGGGAGACATCCTACGAGCAGTACTTC
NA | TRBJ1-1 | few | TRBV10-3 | CAISESGGVLMNTEAFF | TGTGCCATCAGTGAGTCCGGCGGTGTACTCATGAACACTGAAGCTTTCTTT
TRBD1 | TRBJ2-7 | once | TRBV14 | CASSRGQAPYEQYF | TGTGCCAGCAGCCGGGGACAGGCCCCCTACGAGCAGTACTTC
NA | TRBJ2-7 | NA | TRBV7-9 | CASSLDGDEQYF | TGTGCCAGCAGCTTAGACGGAGACGAGCAGTACTTC
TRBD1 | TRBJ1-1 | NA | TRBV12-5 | CASGWDRVNTEAFF | TGTGCTAGTGGCTGGGACAGGGTGAACACTGAAGCTTTCTTT
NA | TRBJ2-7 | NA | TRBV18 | CASSPETVSYEQYF | TGTGCCAGCTCACCGGAAACAGTCTCCTACGAGCAGTACTTC
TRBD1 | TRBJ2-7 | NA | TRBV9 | CASSLSVSGQEIGEQYF | TGTGCCAGCAGCTTATCGGTGAGTGGACAGGAGATTGGAGAGCAGTACTTC